This T cell receptor beta chain comes out of a study of cytomegalovirus exposure and HLA in healthy donors. This CDR3 contains 19 residues. Germline V gene lookup returns CDR1 MNHEY and CDR2 SMNVEV (reference sequence). The J segment lost 0 bases and the V segment lost 2 bases, leaving 10 bases of the junction unmatched. This clone was recorded once. The PCR employed 60 Vbeta primers together with 13 Jbeta primers. Data came from immunoSEQ multiplex PCR; TCRdb stores just in-frame clones and leaves some out. This table holds about 98,000 clones, 74% found once. The source of this sequence is a male donor in good health and CMV-seronegative. The V call is TRBV27, the J call TRBJ2-6, with 7 bases matching TRBD1. Sequenced material: PBMCs. CDR3 coding DNA: TGTGCCAGCAGTTTACAGTACAGGGGAAGCCTCTCTGGGGCCAACGTCCTGACTTTC. It is translated as CASSLQYRGSLSGANVLTF.